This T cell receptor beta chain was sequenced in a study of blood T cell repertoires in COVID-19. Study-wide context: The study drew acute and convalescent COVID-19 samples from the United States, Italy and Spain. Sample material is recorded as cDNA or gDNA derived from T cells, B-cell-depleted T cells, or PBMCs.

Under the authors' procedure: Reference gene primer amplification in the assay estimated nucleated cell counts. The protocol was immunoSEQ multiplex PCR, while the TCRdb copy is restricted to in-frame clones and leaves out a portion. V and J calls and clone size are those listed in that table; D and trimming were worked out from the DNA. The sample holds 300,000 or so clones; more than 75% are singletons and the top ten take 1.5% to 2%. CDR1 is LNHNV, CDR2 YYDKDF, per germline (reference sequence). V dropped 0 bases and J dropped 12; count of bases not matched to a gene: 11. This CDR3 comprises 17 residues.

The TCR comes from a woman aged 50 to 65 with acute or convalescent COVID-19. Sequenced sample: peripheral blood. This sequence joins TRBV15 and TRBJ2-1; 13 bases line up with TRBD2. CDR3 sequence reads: CATSRDSGLAGVLRQFF. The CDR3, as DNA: TGTGCCACCAGCAGAGATTCTGGACTAGCGGGAGTGTTGCGGCAGTTCTTC.